This T cell receptor beta chain came from a study of memory CD4+ T cells and cytomegalovirus serostatus. Assay used: immunoSEQ multiplex PCR; TCRdb lists only in-frame clones, some missing. The table records 54,000 or so clones, about 81% of them present only once. From germline, CDR1 is MNHEY and CDR2 SMNVEV (reference sequence). The CDR3 totals 13 residues. Between the trimmed V and J ends, which lost 4 bases and 0 bases, there was a span of 6 bases. The sort gate was single viable CD3+CD4+CD8-CD45RO+ cells for memory CD4+ T cells. The clonotype originates from an adult in good health and CMV-seronegative. The rearrangement joins TRBV27 to TRBJ1-1; D is ambiguous. Input material: memory CD4+ T cells from blood. The CDR3 DNA reads as TGTGCCAGCAGTTCCTACATGAACACTGAAGCTTTCTTT. Translated, it gives CASSSYMNTEAFF.